This TCR beta chain was sequenced for a study of shared clonotypes between healthy human individuals. The method was immunoSEQ multiplex PCR; TCRdb's version includes in-frame clones alone and lacks a portion of them. The table has hundreds of thousands of clones, roughly four fifths seen once; the top ten hold around 13%. The CDR3 extends over 15 amino acids. V lost 4 bases and J lost 0, with 9 bases in between. Germline V gene sequence: CDR1 MNHNY, CDR2 SVGAGI (reference sequence). Study donors comprised healthy, HIV-negative adults devoid of recent acute infection or vaccination. Each donor was a Caucasian adult residing in Nashville, Tennessee.

Sequenced sample: PBMCs. The V call is TRBV6-6, the J call TRBJ2-2; the D gene is possibly TRBD2 (5 bases). The TCR was taken from a woman aged 40 to 49 in good health. Some clones in this sample may be carry-over from other donors' samples. The CDR3 loop reads CASSSIGTNTGELFF. For the CDR3, the DNA is TGTGCCAGCAGTTCCATCGGGACGAACACCGGGGAGCTGTTTTTT.